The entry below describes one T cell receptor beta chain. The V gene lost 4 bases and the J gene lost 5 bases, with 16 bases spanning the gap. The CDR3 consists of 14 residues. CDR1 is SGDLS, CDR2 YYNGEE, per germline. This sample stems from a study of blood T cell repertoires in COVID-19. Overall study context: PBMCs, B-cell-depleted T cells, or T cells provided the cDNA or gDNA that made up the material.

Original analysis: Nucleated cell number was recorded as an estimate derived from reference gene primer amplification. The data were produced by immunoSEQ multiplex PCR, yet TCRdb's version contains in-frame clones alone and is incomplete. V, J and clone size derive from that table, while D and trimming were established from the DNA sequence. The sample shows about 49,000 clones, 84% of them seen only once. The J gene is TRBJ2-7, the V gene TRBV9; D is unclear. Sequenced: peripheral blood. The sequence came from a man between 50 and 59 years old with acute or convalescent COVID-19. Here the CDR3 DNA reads TGTGCCAGCAGCCCCCCCCAAGCGATCAACGAGCAGTACTTC. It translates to CASSPPQAINEQYF. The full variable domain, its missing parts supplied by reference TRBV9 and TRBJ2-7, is DSGVTQTPKHLITATGQRVTLRCSPRSGDLSVYWYQQSLDQGLQFLIQYYNGEERAKGNILERFSAQQFPDLHSELNLSSLELGDSALYFCASSPPQAINEQYFGPGTRLTVT.